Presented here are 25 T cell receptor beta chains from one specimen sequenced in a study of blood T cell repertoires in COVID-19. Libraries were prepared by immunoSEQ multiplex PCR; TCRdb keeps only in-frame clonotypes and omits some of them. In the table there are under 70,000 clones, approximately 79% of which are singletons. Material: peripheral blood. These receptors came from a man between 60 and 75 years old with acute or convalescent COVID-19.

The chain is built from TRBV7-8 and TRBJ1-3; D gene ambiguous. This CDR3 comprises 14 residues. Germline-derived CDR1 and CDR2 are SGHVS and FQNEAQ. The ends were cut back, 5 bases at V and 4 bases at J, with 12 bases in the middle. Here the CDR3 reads CASSHFGPGNTIYF. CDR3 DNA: TGTGCCAGCAGCCACTTCGGTCCCGGAAACACCATATATTTT.

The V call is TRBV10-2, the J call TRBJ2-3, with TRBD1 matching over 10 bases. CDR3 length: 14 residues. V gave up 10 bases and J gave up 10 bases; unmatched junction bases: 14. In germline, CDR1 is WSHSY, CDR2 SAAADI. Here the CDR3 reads CATSGTGVTGSQYF. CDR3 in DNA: TGCGCCACCTCCGGGACAGGGGTCACAGGGTCGCAGTATTTT.

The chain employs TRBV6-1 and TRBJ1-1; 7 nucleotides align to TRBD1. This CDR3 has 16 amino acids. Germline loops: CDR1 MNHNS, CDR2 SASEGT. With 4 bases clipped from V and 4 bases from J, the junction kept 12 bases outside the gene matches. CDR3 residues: CASSAFEGALSTEAFF. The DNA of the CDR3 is TGTGCCAGCAGTGCTTTTGAGGGGGCATTATCCACTGAAGCTTTCTTT.

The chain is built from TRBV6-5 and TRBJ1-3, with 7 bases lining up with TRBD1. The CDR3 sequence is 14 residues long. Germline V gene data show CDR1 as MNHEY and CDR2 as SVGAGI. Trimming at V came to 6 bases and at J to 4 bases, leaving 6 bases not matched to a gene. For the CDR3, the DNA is TGTGCCAGCAGCGCGGGGACAGCCGGAAACACCATATATTTT. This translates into CASSAGTAGNTIYF.

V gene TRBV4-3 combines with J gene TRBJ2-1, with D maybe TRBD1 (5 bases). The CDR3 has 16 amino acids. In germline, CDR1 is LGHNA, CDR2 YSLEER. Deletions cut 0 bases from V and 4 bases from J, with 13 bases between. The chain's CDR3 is CASSQDNGQGYNEQFF. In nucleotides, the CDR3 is TGCGCCAGCAGCCAAGATAACGGGCAGGGATACAATGAGCAGTTCTTC.

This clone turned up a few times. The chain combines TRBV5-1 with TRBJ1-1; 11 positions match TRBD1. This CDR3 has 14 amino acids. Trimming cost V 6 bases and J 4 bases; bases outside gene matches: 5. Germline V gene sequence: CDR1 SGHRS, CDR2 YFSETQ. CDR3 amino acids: CASKTGTGGTEAFF. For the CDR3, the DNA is TGCGCCAGCAAGACCGGGACAGGGGGCACTGAAGCTTTCTTT.

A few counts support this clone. The CDR3 protein is CASSPQGGDTGELFF. CDR3 coding DNA: TGTGCCAGCAGCCCACAGGGGGGTGACACCGGGGAGCTGTTTTTT. This chain joins TRBV5-5 and TRBJ2-2, with 8 bases that match TRBD1. Germline V gene sequence: CDR1 SGHKS, CDR2 YYEKEE (reference sequence). V gave up 4 bases and J gave up 3 bases; unmatched junction bases: 5. This CDR3 has 15 residues.

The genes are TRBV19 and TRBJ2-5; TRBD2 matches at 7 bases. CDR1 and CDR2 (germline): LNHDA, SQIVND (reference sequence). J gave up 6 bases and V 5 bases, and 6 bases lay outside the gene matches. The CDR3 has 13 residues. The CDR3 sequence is CASSPGTTKTQYF. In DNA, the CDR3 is TGTGCCAGTAGTCCCGGGACTACGAAGACCCAGTACTTC.

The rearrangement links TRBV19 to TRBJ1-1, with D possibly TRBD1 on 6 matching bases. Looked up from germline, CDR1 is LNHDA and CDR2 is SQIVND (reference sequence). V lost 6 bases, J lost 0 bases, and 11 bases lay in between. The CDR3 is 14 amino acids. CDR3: CASRIGTLNTEAFF. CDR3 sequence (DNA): TGTGCCAGTAGGATCGGGACATTGAACACTGAAGCTTTCTTT.

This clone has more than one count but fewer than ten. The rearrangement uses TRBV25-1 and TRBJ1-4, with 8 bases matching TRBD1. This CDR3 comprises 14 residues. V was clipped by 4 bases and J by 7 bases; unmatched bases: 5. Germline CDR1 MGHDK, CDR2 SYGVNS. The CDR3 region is CASSGRTGREKLFF. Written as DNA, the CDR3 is TGTGCCAGCAGTGGGAGGACAGGGCGTGAAAAACTGTTTTTT.

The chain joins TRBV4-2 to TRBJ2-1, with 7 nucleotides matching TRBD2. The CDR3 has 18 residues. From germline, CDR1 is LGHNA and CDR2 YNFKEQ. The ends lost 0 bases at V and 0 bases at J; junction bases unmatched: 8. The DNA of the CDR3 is TGTGCCAGCAGCCAAGATCGGGGGGAGGGGAGCTCCTACAATGAGCAGTTCTTC. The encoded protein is CASSQDRGEGSSYNEQFF.

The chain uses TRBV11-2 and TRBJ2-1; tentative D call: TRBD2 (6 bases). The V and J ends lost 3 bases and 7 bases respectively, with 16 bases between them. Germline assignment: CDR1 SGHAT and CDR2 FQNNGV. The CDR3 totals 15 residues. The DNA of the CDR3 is TGTGCCAGCAGCTTTAGCGGAGGGGCTGGAAATGAGCAGTTCTTC. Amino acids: CASSFSGGAGNEQFF.

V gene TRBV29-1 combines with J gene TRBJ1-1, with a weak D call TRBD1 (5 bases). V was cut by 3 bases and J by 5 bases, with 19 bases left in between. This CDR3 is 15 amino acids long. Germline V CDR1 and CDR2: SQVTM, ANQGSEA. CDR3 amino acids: CSVDGAEKGWTEAFF. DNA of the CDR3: TGCAGCGTTGATGGTGCGGAAAAGGGGTGGACTGAAGCTTTCTTT. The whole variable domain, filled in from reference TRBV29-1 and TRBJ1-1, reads SAVISQKPSRDICQRGTSLTIQCQVDSQVTMMFWYRQQPGQSLTLIATANQGSEATYESGFVIDKFPISRPNLTFSTLTVSNMSPEDSSIYLCSVDGAEKGWTEAFFGQGTRLTVV.

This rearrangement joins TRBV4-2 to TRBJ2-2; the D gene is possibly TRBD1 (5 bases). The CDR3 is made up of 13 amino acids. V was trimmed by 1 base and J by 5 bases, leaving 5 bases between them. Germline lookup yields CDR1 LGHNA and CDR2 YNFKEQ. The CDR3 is CASSQAGTGELFF. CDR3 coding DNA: TGTGCCAGCAGCCAAGCAGGGACCGGGGAGCTGTTTTTT.

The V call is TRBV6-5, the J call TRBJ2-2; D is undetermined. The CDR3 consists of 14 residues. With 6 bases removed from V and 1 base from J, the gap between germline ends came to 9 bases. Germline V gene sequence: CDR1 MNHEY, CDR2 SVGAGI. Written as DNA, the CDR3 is TGTGCCAGCAGATTTGGCCAGAACACCGGGGAGCTGTTTTTT. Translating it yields CASRFGQNTGELFF.

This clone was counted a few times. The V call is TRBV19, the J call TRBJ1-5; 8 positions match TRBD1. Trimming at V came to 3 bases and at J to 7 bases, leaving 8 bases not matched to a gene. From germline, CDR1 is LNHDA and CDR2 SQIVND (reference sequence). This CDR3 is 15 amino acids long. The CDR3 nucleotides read TGTGCCAGTAGTATGGGGCACAGGGGGAACCAGCCCCAGCATTTT. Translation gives CASSMGHRGNQPQHF.

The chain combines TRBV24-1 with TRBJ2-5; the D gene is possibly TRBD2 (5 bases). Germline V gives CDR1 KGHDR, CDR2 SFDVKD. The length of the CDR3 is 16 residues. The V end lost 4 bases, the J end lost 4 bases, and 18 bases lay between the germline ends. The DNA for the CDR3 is TGTGCCACCAGTGACCCGCGGATGCGGGCCTTAGAGACCCAGTACTTC. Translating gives CATSDPRMRALETQYF.

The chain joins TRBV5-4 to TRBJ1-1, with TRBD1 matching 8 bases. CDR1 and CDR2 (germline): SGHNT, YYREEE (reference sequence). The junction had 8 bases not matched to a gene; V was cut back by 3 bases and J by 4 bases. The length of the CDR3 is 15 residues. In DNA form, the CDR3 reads TGTGCCAGCAGCTCTACCGGACAGGGTGGCACTGAAGCTTTCTTT. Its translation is CASSSTGQGGTEAFF. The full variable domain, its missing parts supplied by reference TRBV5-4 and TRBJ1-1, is ETGVTQSPTHLIKTRGQQVTLRCSSQSGHNTVSWYQQALGQGPQFIFQYYREEENGRGNFPPRFSGLQFPNYSSELNVNALELDDSALYLCASSSTGQGGTEAFFGQGTRLTVV.

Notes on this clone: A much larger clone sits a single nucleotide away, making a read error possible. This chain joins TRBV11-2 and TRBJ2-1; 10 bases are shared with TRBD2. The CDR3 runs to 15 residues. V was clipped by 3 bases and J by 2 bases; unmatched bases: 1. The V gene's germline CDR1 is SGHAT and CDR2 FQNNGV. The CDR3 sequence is CASSLLAGAYNEQFF. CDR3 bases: TGTGCCAGCAGCTTGCTAGCGGGAGCCTACAATGAGCAGTTCTTC.

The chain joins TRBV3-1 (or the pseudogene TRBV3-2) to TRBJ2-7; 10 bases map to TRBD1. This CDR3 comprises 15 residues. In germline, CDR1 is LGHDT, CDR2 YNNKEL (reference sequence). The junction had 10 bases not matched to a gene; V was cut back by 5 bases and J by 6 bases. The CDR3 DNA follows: TGTGCCAGCAGCTCCGGTAGGACAGGGGGAGTCGAGCAGTACTTC. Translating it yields CASSSGRTGGVEQYF.

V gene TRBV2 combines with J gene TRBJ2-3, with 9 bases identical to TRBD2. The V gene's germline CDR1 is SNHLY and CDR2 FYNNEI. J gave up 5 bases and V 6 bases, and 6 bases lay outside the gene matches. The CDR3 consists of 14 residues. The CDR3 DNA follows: TGTGCCAGCAGCATTAGCGGGAGTGGAGATACGCAGTATTTT. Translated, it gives CASSISGSGDTQYF.

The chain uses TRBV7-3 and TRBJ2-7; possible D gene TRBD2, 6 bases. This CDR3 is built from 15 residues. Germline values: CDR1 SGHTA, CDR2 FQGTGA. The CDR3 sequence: CGGNCIRREYHEQYF. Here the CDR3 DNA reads TGTGGGGGGAATTGTATAAGGCGGGAATACCACGAGCAGTACTTC.

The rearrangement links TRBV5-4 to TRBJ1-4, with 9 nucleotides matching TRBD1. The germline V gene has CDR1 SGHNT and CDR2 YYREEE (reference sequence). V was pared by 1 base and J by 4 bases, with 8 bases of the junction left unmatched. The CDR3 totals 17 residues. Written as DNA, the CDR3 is TGTGCCAGCAGCTTGCGACAGGGGGTTGGGAGTAATGAAAAACTGTTTTTT. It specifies CASSLRQGVGSNEKLFF.

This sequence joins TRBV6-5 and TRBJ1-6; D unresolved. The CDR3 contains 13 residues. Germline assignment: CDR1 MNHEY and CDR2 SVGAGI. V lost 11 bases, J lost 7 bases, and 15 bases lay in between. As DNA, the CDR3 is TGTGCCGCACAGAAAGAACGCAATTCACCCCTCCACTTT. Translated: CAAQKERNSPLHF.

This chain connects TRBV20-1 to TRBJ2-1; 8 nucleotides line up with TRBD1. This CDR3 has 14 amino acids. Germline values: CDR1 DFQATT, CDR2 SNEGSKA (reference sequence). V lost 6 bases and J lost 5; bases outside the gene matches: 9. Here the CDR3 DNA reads TGCAGTGCCAGTGGGGACAGGACAAACAATGAGCAGTTCTTC. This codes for CSASGDRTNNEQFF.